What follows are 4 T cell receptor beta chains derived from one specimen sequenced in a study of CD8 T cells in ankylosing spondylitis. From the 5' RACE reads, TCRdb called clonotypes with MiXCR, one entry per CDR3 protein. The sample has around 340,000 distinct CDR3 sequences, over 12% seen once; the top ten hold less than 1.1%. The material sequenced was blood, either unsorted or a sorted T cell fraction (not recorded which). The receptors were gathered from a male donor with ankylosing spondylitis or in good health (not recorded which).

This clonotype has ten or more counts. The rearrangement uses TRBV4-1 and TRBJ2-5; D perhaps matches TRBD2 (6 bases). Germline lookup yields CDR1 MGHRA and CDR2 YSYEKL. Deletions cut 5 bases from V and 2 bases from J, with 15 bases between. CDR3 length: 15 residues. CDR3 amino acids: CASSLSGPLQETQYF. The CDR3 DNA sequence: TGCGCCAGCAGCTTGAGCGGGCCGTTACAAGAGACCCAGTACTTC.

In this sample, this clonotype turned up a few times. The chain employs TRBV27 and TRBJ2-1; D is possibly TRBD2 (7 bases). This CDR3 is 14 amino acids long. The germline V gene has CDR1 MNHEY and CDR2 SMNVEV (reference sequence). V was trimmed by 10 bases and J by 0 bases, leaving 13 bases between them. CDR3 sequence (DNA): TGTGCCACCCGGGGGGCAAGCTCCTACAATGAGCAGTTCTTC. Translation: CATRGASSYNEQFF.

This clonotype was recorded a few times. The genes are TRBV27 and TRBJ2-1; D is perhaps TRBD2 (6 bases). V lost 0 bases and J lost 0, with 6 bases in between. The CDR3 consists of 15 residues. Germline V lookup: CDR1 MNHEY, CDR2 SMNVEV (reference sequence). CDR3 in DNA: TGTGCCAGCAGTTTATCGGAGGGCTCCTACAATGAGCAGTTCTTC. Translation gives CASSLSEGSYNEQFF.

CDR3 sequence reads: CASSGTGAQSSYNEQFF. For the CDR3, the DNA is TGCGCCAGCAGCGGGACAGGGGCCCAAAGCTCCTACAATGAGCAGTTCTTC. This rearrangement joins TRBV5-1 to TRBJ2-1, with 10 bases fitting TRBD1. Germline trimming cut 4 bases from V and 0 bases from J; bases unmatched to any gene: 7. The CDR3 totals 17 residues. Germline loops: CDR1 SGHRS, CDR2 YFSETQ.